These T cell receptor beta chains were read from a single sample in a study of CD8+ T cells in alopecia areata. Sequenced by immunoSEQ multiplex PCR; TCRdb stores in-frame clones only, minus some. This repertoire shows about 130,000 clones, roughly 62% found once; its top ten account for about 6.8%. The sample here was CD4+ T cells sorted from blood, taken at week 0. The receptor source for this set is a human donor with alopecia areata. CDR3s include the opening cysteine and the closing phenylalanine or tryptophan. The order of the fields is clone size, D gene, V gene, J gene, CDR3 DNA, CDR3 protein. D genes are given only for firm matches. Size is stated for part of the rows, as once, few or many counts, or as a class when the clone is expanded.

few	-	TRBV7-2	TRBJ2-5	TGTGCCAGCAGCTCCCCTAGATTTCTAGAGACCCAGTACTTC	CASSSPRFLETQYF
-	-	TRBV7-6	TRBJ1-1	TGTGCCAGCAGCTCGTTAGTGAACGCTTTCTTT	CASSSLVNAFF
-	-	TRBV29-1	TRBJ2-5	TGCATGTTTCGGAGGGATGGAGAGACCCAGTACTTC	CMFRRDGETQYF
-	-	TRBV7-2	TRBJ1-5	TGTGCCAGCAGCAGTCAGGGGAATCAGCCCCAGCATTTT	CASSSQGNQPQHF
few	-	TRBV5-1	TRBJ2-5	TGCGCCAGCAGCTTTGGTGCGGGCTCACAAGAGACCCAGTACTTC	CASSFGAGSQETQYF
-	TRBD1	TRBV25-1	TRBJ1-6	TGTGCCAGCAGTGACCCCGGGACAGGGGATAATTCACCCCTCCACTTT	CASSDPGTGDNSPLHF
-	-	TRBV29-1	TRBJ2-4	TGCAGCGTTCTGGCCCGGGACACCGAAAACATTCAGTACTTC	CSVLARDTENIQYF
few	-	TRBV10-3	TRBJ1-1	TGTGCCATCAGTGAGTCGAGGGGCACTGAAGCTTTCTTT	CAISESRGTEAFF
-	-	TRBV5-6	TRBJ2-5	TGTGCCAGCAGCCGAGGTGCAGACTTACAAGAGACCCAGTACTTC	CASSRGADLQETQYF
-	-	TRBV6-1	TRBJ2-7	TGTGCCAGCAGTGAAGGGCCAGCTCAGTACTTC	CASSEGPAQYF
-	TRBD1	TRBV5-1	TRBJ1-6	TGCGCCAGCAGCTTGGAGGGACAGGGTACACTCCACTTT	CASSLEGQGTLHF
-	TRBD1	TRBV18	TRBJ1-5	TGTGCCAGCTCACCACTCCCGCAACAGGGGGATCAGCCCCAGCATTTT	CASSPLPQQGDQPQHF
-	TRBD1	TRBV5-4	TRBJ1-2	TGTGCCAGCAGCTTGGAAGGGGCAGGGGGTAGCCTCTATGGCTACACCTTC	CASSLEGAGGSLYGYTF
-	TRBD2	TRBV2	TRBJ2-1	TGTGCCAGCAGTGAAATAGCGGGGTCCTACAATGAGCAGTTCTTC	CASSEIAGSYNEQFF
-	-	TRBV4-2	TRBJ2-5	TGTGCCAGCAGCCTAAACCTGGGGGAGACCCAGTACTTC	CASSLNLGETQYF
-	-	TRBV6-5	TRBJ1-2	TGTGCCAGCAGGACTGAAGGACAGCCCTATGGCTACACCTTC	CASRTEGQPYGYTF
few	-	TRBV29-1	TRBJ2-5	TGCAGCGTTGTTGCGGTAGGGGGGCCAGAGACCCAGTACTTC	CSVVAVGGPETQYF
-	-	TRBV30	TRBJ2-2	TGTGCCTGGTGGGGACGGACCTACACCGGGGAGCTGTTTTTT	CAWWGRTYTGELFF
few	-	TRBV5-4	TRBJ2-3	TGTGCCAGCAGCTTGGGGCTCCGGACAGATACGCAGTATTTT	CASSLGLRTDTQYF
-	TRBD1	TRBV7-3	TRBJ2-1	TGTGCCAGCAGCTTAAGTCAGGGGGTCTACAATGAGCAGTTCTTC	CASSLSQGVYNEQFF
few	TRBD1	TRBV29-1	TRBJ1-2	TGCAGCGTCAAAGGGGGCCTAGAATATGGCTACACCTTC	CSVKGGLEYGYTF
few	-	TRBV9	TRBJ1-6	TGTGCCAGCAGCGTAACGGGTAATTCACCCCTCCACTTT	CASSVTGNSPLHF
few	TRBD1	TRBV6-6	TRBJ2-3	TGTGCCAGCGGCGAGGGACAGGGGGCCTCAGATACGCAGTATTTT	CASGEGQGASDTQYF
-	-	TRBV7-8	TRBJ2-1	TGTGCCAGCAGCTTAGGTCTCAATGAGCAGTTCTTC	CASSLGLNEQFF
few	-	TRBV15	TRBJ2-1	TGTGCCACCAGCAGAGTGGGGTCTGCCTACAATGAGCAGTTCTTC	CATSRVGSAYNEQFF
-	-	TRBV9	TRBJ2-7	TGTGCCAGCAGCGTAGGTTCAGAAATCACCTACGAGCAGTACTTC	CASSVGSEITYEQYF
-	TRBD1	TRBV7-2	TRBJ1-1	TGTGCCAGCAGCCCGGGACAGAGGAACACTGAAGCTTTCTTT	CASSPGQRNTEAFF
-	-	TRBV4-1	TRBJ2-4	TGCGCCAGCAGCCAAGAGCGGGGAAACATTCAGTACTTC	CASSQERGNIQYF
-	-	TRBV30	TRBJ2-5	TGTGCCTGGTCGCCTGGCATAGCAGAGACCCAGTACTTC	CAWSPGIAETQYF
once	TRBD2	TRBV6-5	TRBJ2-1	TGTGCCAGCAGTTACAATGCGGGCGGGGGGGACAATGAGCAGTTCTTC	CASSYNAGGGDNEQFF
-	-	TRBV7-2	TRBJ1-2	TGTGCCAGCAGCCCGGTCGGCTATGGCTACACCTTC	CASSPVGYGYTF
-	-	TRBV7-2	TRBJ2-7	TGTGCCAGCAGCTCTCCCGCCAAGCAGTACTTC	CASSSPAKQYF
few	TRBD2	TRBV29-1	TRBJ2-5	TGCAGCGTTGAAGGACTAGCGGGGGAGACCCAGTACTTC	CSVEGLAGETQYF
-	-	TRBV11-3	TRBJ2-3	TGTGCCAGCAGCCTTGGACATGCCGTGGATACGCAGTATTTT	CASSLGHAVDTQYF
few	TRBD1	TRBV29-1	TRBJ1-1	TGCAGCTCCGGACAGGGGAACACTGAAGCTTTCTTT	CSSGQGNTEAFF
-	-	TRBV29-1	TRBJ1-3	TGCAGCGTTGAAGAACACTCTGGAAACACCATATATTTT	CSVEEHSGNTIYF
-	TRBD2	TRBV5-1	TRBJ2-5	TGCGCCAGCAGCTCTAGCGGGGGGCTACAAGAGACCCAGTACTTC	CASSSSGGLQETQYF
-	-	TRBV29-1	TRBJ1-2	TGCAGCGTTGAAGACCACAGGCTCTATGGCTACACCTTC	CSVEDHRLYGYTF
-	TRBD1	TRBV2	TRBJ1-5	TGTGCCAGCTCGGGCACAGGGGGCGGTCAGCCCCAGCATTTT	CASSGTGGGQPQHF
-	-	TRBV5-6	TRBJ2-2	TGTGCCAGCAGCCACGGGCAGGGCGGGGAGCTGTTTTTT	CASSHGQGGELFF
-	-	TRBV4-2	TRBJ2-5	TGTGCCAGCAGCCAAGATCTAACTGGCAAGCAGACCCAGTACTTC	CASSQDLTGKQTQYF
-	-	TRBV5-6	TRBJ2-4	TGTGCCAGCAGCCGGTCCCCCCTAAACATTCAGTACTTC	CASSRSPLNIQYF
-	-	TRBV30	TRBJ2-7	TGTGCCTGGAGTGTAACGAGCTACGAGCAGTACTTC	CAWSVTSYEQYF
-	-	TRBV4-3	TRBJ2-7	TGCGCCAGCAGCCAAGAGTCTGGGTTTGGCTACGAGCAGTACTTC	CASSQESGFGYEQYF
many	-	TRBV7-8	TRBJ2-1	TGTGCCAGCAGCGCCTCACGGGCGGAGCAGTTCTTC	CASSASRAEQFF
-	-	TRBV5-1	TRBJ2-7	TGCGCCAGCCGCCAAGGGCTAAGCTCCTACGAGCAGTACTTC	CASRQGLSSYEQYF
-	-	TRBV4-3	TRBJ1-1	TGCGCCAGCAGCCTGGTATTGAGGGCCGACACTGAAGCTTTCTTT	CASSLVLRADTEAFF
-	-	TRBV29-1	TRBJ1-4	TGCAGCGCTTTCCGGGGATCCGGGGGGAAACTGTTTTTT	CSAFRGSGGKLFF
-	-	TRBV6-5	TRBJ2-1	TGTGCCAGCAGCCTTACTCCAGGGTATGAGCAGTTCTTC	CASSLTPGYEQFF
few	-	TRBV4-2	TRBJ2-3	TGTGCCAGCAGCCAATCATGGGATACGCAGTATTTT	CASSQSWDTQYF
few	TRBD1	TRBV7-2	TRBJ2-5	TGTGCCAGCAGCAAACTGGGACAGAGCCAAGAGACCCAGTACTTC	CASSKLGQSQETQYF
-	-	TRBV20-1	TRBJ2-1	TGCAGTGCTAGAGGTTACAATGAGCAGTTCTTC	CSARGYNEQFF
few	TRBD2	TRBV29-1	TRBJ2-1	TGCAGCGTTGGGGAGGGGATCAGGAATGAGCAGTTCTTC	CSVGEGIRNEQFF
once	-	TRBV6-5	TRBJ2-7	TGTGCCAGCAGTCCAGGGGGGTCCTACGAGCAGTACTTC	CASSPGGSYEQYF
-	-	TRBV29-1	TRBJ1-1	TGCAGCGTGGGAGGGGTCCTGAACACTGAAGCTTTCTTT	CSVGGVLNTEAFF
few	-	TRBV11-2	TRBJ2-3	TGTGCCAGCAGCTTAGATGGGGTAGCGAGCACAGATACGCAGTATTTT	CASSLDGVASTDTQYF
-	TRBD1	TRBV29-1	TRBJ1-1	TGCAGCGCGACGGGACAGATTAACACTGAAGCTTTCTTT	CSATGQINTEAFF
-	TRBD1	TRBV9	TRBJ1-6	TGTGCCAGCAGCGTAAGAGACAGGGATTCACCCCTCCACTTT	CASSVRDRDSPLHF